This paragraph covers one T cell receptor beta chain sequence. Method: immunoSEQ multiplex PCR; TCRdb's copy keeps in-frame clones and lacks some. The table has 140,000 or so clones, almost 85% seen once. Germline lookup yields CDR1 SGDLS and CDR2 YYNGEE. The CDR3 consists of 15 residues. V lost 4 bases to trimming and J lost 10 bases, with 20 bases between them. This sample was included in a study of blood T cell repertoires in COVID-19. Study overall: Sites across the United States, Italy and Spain contributed samples from acute and convalescent COVID-19.

This receptor was taken from a woman between 45 and 60 years old with acute COVID-19. The J gene is TRBJ1-4, the V gene TRBV9, with D possibly being TRBD1 (5 bases). Sequencing input: PBMCs or T cells enriched from blood (not recorded which). The CDR3 sequence: CASSPLGRGGRKLFF. In nucleotides, the CDR3 is TGTGCCAGCAGCCCCCTCGGGAGGGGCGGGAGAAAACTGTTTTTT.